These T cell receptor beta chains were read from a single sample in a study of identical twins. TCRdb fed the 5' RACE reads into MiXCR, producing one record per CDR3 protein. The repertoire holds about 530,000 distinct CDR3 sequences, with 20% to 25% as singletons. The sample also formed part of further work on yellow fever vaccine responses in identical twins.

Sequencing used CD4+ T cells sorted from blood. The source is a woman aged 18 to 35 in good health. The CDR3 runs from the conserved cysteine through the conserved F or W. The D gene is left open where the match is weak. Clone size is given for some rows only: seen once, a few or many times, or a class if the clone is expanded.

CDR3: CASNDRGNYGYTF; DNA: TGTGCCAGCAACGACAGGGGAAACTATGGCTACACCTTC; D: TRBD1; V: TRBV11-2; J: TRBJ1-2; size: NA; length: 13
CDR3: CASSTTEYGMNTEAFF; DNA: TGTGCCAGCAGTACCACGGAGTACGGTATGAACACTGAAGCTTTCTTT; D: NA; V: TRBV2; J: TRBJ1-1; size: NA; length: 16
CDR3: CASSPSGYSNQPQHF; DNA: TGTGCCAGCAGTCCCAGTGGGTATAGCAATCAGCCCCAGCATTTT; D: NA; V: TRBV6-1; J: TRBJ1-5; size: NA; length: 15
CDR3: CSVKRTGDAGELFF; DNA: TGCAGCGTTAAGCGGACAGGGGACGCCGGGGAGCTGTTTTTT; D: TRBD1; V: TRBV29-1; J: TRBJ2-2; size: many; length: 14
CDR3: CASRSEGGTDTQYF; DNA: TGTGCCAGCAGAAGTGAAGGGGGCACAGATACGCAGTATTTT; D: NA; V: TRBV4-2; J: TRBJ2-3; size: few; length: 14
CDR3: CSARHYGGGSPSSYEQYF; DNA: TGCAGTGCTAGACACTACGGGGGTGGGAGCCCGAGCTCCTACGAGCAGTACTTC; D: NA; V: TRBV20-1; J: TRBJ2-7; size: few; length: 18
CDR3: CASSPRPSTDTQYF; DNA: TGTGCCAGTAGTCCCCGACCTAGCACAGATACGCAGTATTTT; D: NA; V: TRBV19; J: TRBJ2-3; size: NA; length: 14
CDR3: CASRSITRETQYF; DNA: TGCGCCAGCAGAAGCATAACCCGGGAGACCCAGTACTTC; D: NA; V: TRBV4-1; J: TRBJ2-5; size: NA; length: 13
CDR3: CASSVDTNYGYTF; DNA: TGTGCCAGCAGCGTAGATACCAACTATGGCTACACCTTC; D: NA; V: TRBV9; J: TRBJ1-2; size: NA; length: 13
CDR3: CASSLGTGGAGAFF; DNA: TGTGCCAGCAGCTTAGGGACAGGGGGCGCCGGGGCTTTCTTT; D: TRBD1; V: TRBV7-8; J: TRBJ1-1; size: NA; length: 14
CDR3: CASSSTWGGEQYF; DNA: TGTGCCAGTAGTTCCACTTGGGGAGGGGAGCAGTACTTC; D: TRBD2; V: TRBV19; J: TRBJ2-7; size: NA; length: 13
CDR3: CSARPGLAVQETQYF; DNA: TGCAGTGCTAGACCGGGACTAGCGGTCCAAGAGACCCAGTACTTC; D: TRBD2; V: TRBV20-1; J: TRBJ2-5; size: NA; length: 15
CDR3: CASSLVRYSGETQYF; DNA: TGTGCCAGCAGCTTAGTTAGGTACTCCGGGGAGACCCAGTACTTC; D: NA; V: TRBV11-2; J: TRBJ2-5; size: few; length: 15
CDR3: CASKRGGYTF; DNA: TGTGCCAGCAAAAGGGGTGGCTACACCTTC; D: NA; V: TRBV6-2/TRBV6-3; J: TRBJ1-2; size: NA; length: 10
CDR3: CASSTYLLAGVYNEQFF; DNA: TGTGCCAGTAGTACCTACCTGCTAGCGGGAGTCTACAATGAGCAGTTCTTC; D: TRBD2; V: TRBV19; J: TRBJ2-1; size: NA; length: 17
CDR3: CASSFVPGPNTDTQYF; DNA: TGTGCCAGCAGCTTCGTACCGGGACCGAACACAGATACGCAGTATTTT; D: NA; V: TRBV7-9; J: TRBJ2-3; size: few; length: 16
CDR3: CAITKGQIDEAFF; DNA: TGTGCCATCACCAAGGGACAGATCGATGAAGCTTTCTTT; D: TRBD1; V: TRBV10-3; J: TRBJ1-1; size: NA; length: 13
CDR3: CASSLAGTSVSYEQYF; DNA: TGTGCCAGCAGCTTAGCAGGGACTAGCGTCTCCTACGAGCAGTACTTC; D: TRBD2; V: TRBV7-8; J: TRBJ2-7; size: many; length: 16
CDR3: CASGDRADGELFF; DNA: TGTGCCAGCGGGGACAGGGCAGACGGGGAGCTGTTTTTT; D: TRBD1; V: TRBV28; J: TRBJ2-2; size: NA; length: 13
CDR3: CASSDQGINTGELFF; DNA: TGTGCCAGCAGCGACCAGGGGATTAACACCGGGGAGCTGTTTTTT; D: NA; V: TRBV9; J: TRBJ2-2; size: few; length: 15
CDR3: CASSPDRVGTQYF; DNA: TGTGCCAGCAGCCCCGACCGGGTTGGGACCCAGTACTTC; D: NA; V: TRBV6-2/TRBV6-3; J: TRBJ2-5; size: NA; length: 13
CDR3: CASSMSSGRQETQYF; DNA: TGTGCCAGCAGTATGTCTAGCGGGAGGCAAGAGACCCAGTACTTC; D: TRBD2; V: TRBV12-3/TRBV12-4; J: TRBJ2-5; size: NA; length: 15
CDR3: CASSSMNSGANVLTF; DNA: TGTGCCAGCTCGTCCATGAACTCTGGGGCCAACGTCCTGACTTTC; D: NA; V: TRBV18; J: TRBJ2-6; size: NA; length: 15
CDR3: CASSYSDRNSGNTIYF; DNA: TGTGCCAGCAGTTACTCGGACAGGAACTCTGGAAACACCATATATTTT; D: TRBD1; V: TRBV6-5; J: TRBJ1-3; size: few; length: 16
CDR3: CASSQIKHGTGAETQYF; DNA: TGCGCCAGCAGCCAAATCAAACATGGGACGGGAGCGGAGACCCAGTACTTC; D: NA; V: TRBV4-1; J: TRBJ2-5; size: NA; length: 17
CDR3: CASSQRGTLYNEQFF; DNA: TGTGCCAGCAGCCAACGGGGAACCTTATACAATGAGCAGTTCTTC; D: NA; V: TRBV3-1; J: TRBJ2-1; size: NA; length: 15
CDR3: CASSPGYEDTQYF; DNA: TGTGCCAGCTCACCAGGGTATGAAGATACGCAGTATTTT; D: NA; V: TRBV18; J: TRBJ2-3; size: NA; length: 13
CDR3: CATSDPRRGTNTGELFF; DNA: TGTGCCACCAGTGACCCTAGACGGGGTACGAACACCGGGGAGCTGTTTTTT; D: NA; V: TRBV24-1; J: TRBJ2-2; size: NA; length: 17
CDR3: CASGPRGSGANVLTF; DNA: TGTGCTAGTGGTCCCAGGGGTTCTGGGGCCAACGTCCTGACTTTC; D: NA; V: TRBV12-5; J: TRBJ2-6; size: few; length: 15
CDR3: CASSQDRTTNTQYF; DNA: TGCGCCAGCAGCCAAGATAGGACTACTAATACGCAGTATTTT; D: NA; V: TRBV4-1; J: TRBJ2-3; size: NA; length: 14
CDR3: CASSQDWSGKRTDTQYF; DNA: TGTGCCAGCAGCCAAGATTGGAGCGGGAAGCGGACAGATACGCAGTATTTT; D: TRBD2; V: TRBV14; J: TRBJ2-3; size: NA; length: 17
CDR3: CASSLNSNNQPQHF; DNA: TGTGCCAGCAGTTTAAACAGCAACAATCAGCCCCAGCATTTT; D: NA; V: TRBV12-3/TRBV12-4; J: TRBJ1-5; size: few; length: 14
CDR3: CASSEGPMGQGLWNTGELFF; DNA: TGTGCCAGCAGTGAAGGCCCCATGGGACAGGGTCTATGGAACACCGGGGAGCTGTTTTTT; D: TRBD1; V: TRBV25-1; J: TRBJ2-2; size: NA; length: 20
CDR3: CASSQGSESYEQYF; DNA: TGTGCCAGCAGCCAAGGCTCAGAGTCCTACGAGCAGTACTTC; D: NA; V: TRBV3-1; J: TRBJ2-7; size: few; length: 14
CDR3: CASSYSGSTAGELFF; DNA: TGTGCCAGCAGTTACTCTGGGTCCACGGCCGGGGAGCTGTTTTTT; D: NA; V: TRBV6-5; J: TRBJ2-2; size: NA; length: 15
CDR3: CASSLAGGRGEQYF; DNA: TGTGCCAGCAGTTTAGCGGGGGGCCGGGGAGAGCAGTACTTC; D: TRBD2; V: TRBV28; J: TRBJ2-7; size: few; length: 14
CDR3: CASSPLNGRTSYNEQFF; DNA: TGTGCCAGCAGCCCACTAAACGGGAGGACCTCCTACAATGAGCAGTTCTTC; D: TRBD2; V: TRBV3-1; J: TRBJ2-1; size: few; length: 17
CDR3: CSARAPGTSTYEQYF; DNA: TGCAGTGCTAGAGCTCCCGGGACCTCAACCTACGAGCAGTACTTC; D: NA; V: TRBV20-1; J: TRBJ2-7; size: NA; length: 15
CDR3: CASSLRGGPLHF; DNA: TGTGCCAGCAGTTTAAGGGGGGGACCCCTCCACTTT; D: NA; V: TRBV12-3/TRBV12-4; J: TRBJ1-6; size: few; length: 12
CDR3: CASSVTVSSTGELFF; DNA: TGTGCCAGCAGCGTAACGGTTTCTTCCACCGGGGAGCTGTTTTTT; D: NA; V: TRBV9; J: TRBJ2-2; size: few; length: 15
CDR3: CASSLALDTDTQYF; DNA: TGCGCCAGCAGCTTGGCTCTGGACACAGATACGCAGTATTTT; D: NA; V: TRBV5-1; J: TRBJ2-3; size: many; length: 14
CDR3: CSVEEESGNEQYF; DNA: TGCAGCGTTGAAGAGGAGTCGGGGAACGAGCAGTACTTC; D: NA; V: TRBV29-1; J: TRBJ2-7; size: NA; length: 13
CDR3: CASSEFGSSYEQYF; DNA: TGCGCCAGCAGTGAGTTTGGAAGCTCCTACGAGCAGTACTTC; D: NA; V: TRBV10-2; J: TRBJ2-7; size: NA; length: 14
CDR3: CASSLESGRITSNTEAFF; DNA: TGCGCCAGCAGCTTGGAGTCAGGTAGAATCACCTCGAACACTGAAGCTTTCTTT; D: NA; V: TRBV5-1; J: TRBJ1-1; size: many; length: 18
CDR3: CASSPSPPGLAGRYEQYF; DNA: TGTGCCAGCAGCCCCTCTCCCCCGGGACTAGCGGGGCGCTACGAGCAGTACTTC; D: TRBD2; V: TRBV12-3/TRBV12-4; J: TRBJ2-7; size: few; length: 18
CDR3: CASSPSIRGMNTEAFF; DNA: TGTGCCAGCAGCCCTTCGATCAGGGGAATGAACACTGAAGCTTTCTTT; D: NA; V: TRBV9; J: TRBJ1-1; size: NA; length: 16
CDR3: CASTADGFGEKLFF; DNA: TGTGCCAGCACCGCCGATGGTTTTGGAGAAAAACTGTTTTTT; D: NA; V: TRBV12-3/TRBV12-4; J: TRBJ1-4; size: NA; length: 14